Following are 31 T cell receptor beta chains from one sample sequenced in a study of response to subunit inactivated influenza vaccine. TCRdb processed the RT-PCR reads anew with MiXCR; each CDR3 protein has one entry. The sample carries under 550,000 distinct CDR3 sequences, 6.5% to 8% recorded once. This specimen consisted of PBMCs from blood, obtained less than 30 months after vaccination. The receptor set was obtained from a man aged 50 to 75 who received an inactivated influenza vaccine.

This clonotype was seen a handful of times. The genes are TRBV11-2 and TRBJ2-3, with D possibly TRBD2 on 7 matching bases. CDR3 length equals 16 residues. Deletions cut 5 bases from V and 4 bases from J, with 19 bases between. Germline loops: CDR1 SGHAT, CDR2 FQNNGV. This chain's CDR3 is CASSRNGGHVADTQYF. CDR3 nucleotide sequence: TGTGCCAGCAGCCGGAACGGGGGGCACGTTGCAGATACGCAGTATTTT.

This clonotype was seen many times. The chain combines TRBV20-1 with TRBJ2-3; no reliable D call. Germline CDR1 reads DFQATT; CDR2 reads SNEGSKA (reference sequence). The V end was cut by 5 bases, the J end by 8 bases, with 14 bases between. The CDR3 length is 12 residues. This CDR3 is CSAPRIAGTQYF. CDR3 coding DNA: TGCAGTGCTCCACGGATCGCCGGTACGCAGTATTTT.

This clonotype turned up a few times. The chain uses TRBV20-1 and TRBJ1-1; possibly TRBD1 for D (5 bases). The CDR3 has 14 residues. Between the trimmed V and J ends, which lost 1 base and 0 bases, there was a span of 9 bases. Germline CDR1 reads DFQATT; CDR2 reads SNEGSKA (reference sequence). The chain's CDR3 is CSARAGAMNTEAFF. The CDR3 nucleotides are TGCAGTGCTAGAGCCGGGGCGATGAACACTGAAGCTTTCTTT.

This clonotype was detected ten times or more. This chain connects TRBV6-5 to TRBJ2-3, with D uncertain. V lost 2 bases to trimming and J lost 5 bases, with 20 bases between them. The CDR3 consists of 17 residues. Germline assignment: CDR1 MNHEY and CDR2 SVGAGI. The CDR3 sequence: CASSYTPRSGSVDTQYF. CDR3 nucleotides: TGTGCCAGCAGTTACACGCCCAGGAGTGGAAGCGTAGATACGCAGTATTTT.

This clonotype was seen at least ten times. The chain uses TRBV12-3 or TRBV12-4 and TRBJ2-7; D is ambiguous. The length of the CDR3 is 14 residues. Deletions cut 1 base from V and 1 base from J, with 8 bases between. CDR3 region: CASSLVAESYEQYF. CDR3 sequence (DNA): TGTGCCAGCAGTTTAGTTGCAGAATCCTACGAGCAGTACTTC.

V and J are TRBV18 and TRBJ2-5; the D is unclear. Germline assignment: CDR1 KGHSH and CDR2 LQKENI. This CDR3 contains 15 residues. The ends were cut back, 2 bases at V and 5 bases at J, with 15 bases in the middle. The CDR3, as DNA: TGTGCCAGCTCACCAGATGGGAAGGCGTGGGAGACCCAGTACTTC. Protein product: CASSPDGKAWETQYF.

This clonotype was found a few times. The V and J genes are TRBV5-1 and TRBJ2-7, with 7 bases aligning to TRBD2. The CDR3 has 14 amino acids. The junction had 3 bases not matched to a gene; V was cut back by 1 base and J by 2 bases. Germline CDR1 SGHRS, CDR2 YFSETQ. CDR3 amino acids: CASSLTRGAYEQYF. The DNA for the CDR3 is TGCGCCAGCAGCTTGACTCGGGGGGCCTACGAGCAGTACTTC.

At least ten counts were recorded for this clonotype. J is TRBJ2-1 and V is TRBV29-1; a weak D match, TRBD2 (6 bases). V lost 7 bases, J lost 7 bases, and 14 bases lay in between. CDR1 is SQVTM, CDR2 ANQGSEA, per germline. The CDR3 extends over 12 amino acids. The CDR3 DNA sequence: TGCAGCGCCCTTGGGAGGAAGAATGAGCAGTTCTTC. Protein: CSALGRKNEQFF.

The table lists this clonotype with many counts. This rearrangement joins TRBV6-5 to TRBJ2-7; perhaps TRBD2 as D (5 bases). The germline V gene has CDR1 MNHEY and CDR2 SVGAGI. The V gene lost 0 bases and the J gene lost 6 bases, with 15 bases spanning the gap. The CDR3 totals 15 residues. CDR3 amino acids: CASSYSLGDKSEQYF. CDR3 nucleotide sequence: TGTGCCAGCAGTTACTCTCTGGGAGATAAATCCGAGCAGTACTTC.

This clonotype was seen ten or more times. The V gene is TRBV20-1, the J gene TRBJ2-5; no clear D gene. Germline values: CDR1 DFQATT, CDR2 SNEGSKA (reference sequence). V lost 1 base and J lost 3, with 12 bases in between. The CDR3 extends over 14 amino acids. The CDR3 region has the DNA TGCAGTGCTAGAGTCAAGTATCCCAAAGAGACCCAGTACTTC. Its protein product is CSARVKYPKETQYF.

This clonotype was counted between two and nine times. This rearrangement joins TRBV5-1 to TRBJ2-2; 7 positions agree with TRBD1. Trimming removed 0 bases from V and 7 bases from J; junction bases left unmatched: 6. This CDR3 region has 15 residues. The germline gives CDR1 SGHRS, CDR2 YFSETQ. This chain's CDR3 is CASSLDGRGIGELFF. Written as DNA, the CDR3 is TGCGCCAGCAGCTTGGATGGCAGGGGGATCGGGGAGCTGTTTTTT.

This clonotype was found a few times. The J gene is TRBJ1-2, the V gene TRBV5-1, with 10 bases fitting TRBD1. This CDR3 comprises 16 residues. Germline V gene data show CDR1 as SGHRS and CDR2 as YFSETQ. With 0 bases clipped from V and 4 bases from J, the junction kept 6 bases outside the gene matches. The CDR3 reads CASSLGPGTGAYGYTF. CDR3 bases: TGCGCCAGCAGCTTGGGTCCCGGGACAGGGGCCTATGGCTACACCTTC.

This clonotype was observed a few times. The rearrangement uses TRBV7-2 and TRBJ2-7; D is perhaps TRBD1 (6 bases). Germline V gives CDR1 SGHTA, CDR2 FQGNSA. The ends were cut back, 5 bases at V and 0 bases at J, with 17 bases in the middle. The CDR3 has 16 amino acids. This CDR3 reads CASSIRDKKISYEQYF. CDR3 DNA: TGTGCCAGCAGCATCCGGGACAAGAAGATCTCCTACGAGCAGTACTTC.

In this sample, this clonotype turned up many times. This sequence joins TRBV20-1 and TRBJ2-3; TRBD2 matches at 11 bases. This CDR3 region has 16 residues. With 1 base clipped from V and 3 bases from J, the junction kept 6 bases outside the gene matches. CDR1 and CDR2 from the germline V gene are DFQATT and SNEGSKA (reference sequence). The CDR3 sequence is CSARALAGALTDTQYF. CDR3 bases: TGCAGTGCTAGAGCACTAGCGGGGGCTCTAACAGATACGCAGTATTTT.

There are a few counts of this clonotype. This chain uses TRBV6-1 with TRBJ2-2; D is perhaps TRBD1 (6 bases). The ends were cut back, 5 bases at V and 4 bases at J, with 11 bases in the middle. Germline CDR1 reads MNHNS; CDR2 reads SASEGT. This CDR3 has 14 amino acids. The CDR3 region is CASSTTRGTGELFF. In DNA form, the CDR3 reads TGTGCCAGCAGTACGACCAGGGGCACCGGGGAGCTGTTTTTT.

This clonotype was observed a handful of times. The CDR3 sequence is CATSRDQGVETQYF. The CDR3 region has the DNA TGTGCCACCAGCAGAGACCAAGGGGTGGAGACCCAGTACTTC. This chain joins TRBV15 and TRBJ2-5; D might be TRBD1 (5 bases). Trimming cost V 0 bases and J 5 bases, with 10 bases left between them. The CDR3 extends over 14 amino acids. Germline lookup yields CDR1 LNHNV and CDR2 YYDKDF (reference sequence).

J is TRBJ1-1 and V is TRBV12-3 or TRBV12-4, with D possibly TRBD1 on 6 matching bases. The CDR3 runs 18 residues. V was cut by 5 bases and J by 3 bases, with 25 bases left in between. The CDR3 reads CASSHTFRGMSRDTEAFF. In nucleotides, the CDR3 is TGTGCCAGCAGTCATACCTTCAGGGGCATGAGTAGGGACACTGAAGCTTTCTTT.

This clonotype has just a few counts. This chain uses TRBV5-1 with TRBJ1-1, with 7 bases aligning to TRBD1. The CDR3 sequence is 15 residues long. After removal of 4 bases from V and 5 bases from J, the junction contained 11 bases not matched to a gene. The germline gives CDR1 SGHRS, CDR2 YFSETQ. The chain's CDR3 is CASSPETGRGTEAFF. The CDR3 DNA reads as TGCGCCAGCAGCCCCGAGACAGGGCGAGGGACTGAAGCTTTCTTT.

This clonotype showed up many times. The chain uses TRBV11-2 and TRBJ1-4, with no clear D. Trimming removed 2 bases from V and 5 bases from J, with 12 bases in between. The CDR3 has 15 amino acids. Looked up from germline, CDR1 is SGHAT and CDR2 is FQNNGV. The CDR3 loop reads CASSLLSVGNEKLFF. For the CDR3, the DNA is TGTGCCAGCAGCTTACTTTCGGTGGGGAATGAAAAACTGTTTTTT.

Many counts were recorded for this clonotype. This chain connects TRBV24-1 to TRBJ2-7; 8 positions agree with TRBD1. The CDR3 totals 14 residues. The V segment lost 8 bases and the J segment 3 bases; nucleotides outside the gene matches: 8. Germline CDR1 reads KGHDR; CDR2 reads SFDVKD. Written as DNA, the CDR3 is TGTGCCACCAAAAGCCCCGGACAGGGCTACGAGCAGTACTTC. Amino acids: CATKSPGQGYEQYF.

The J gene is TRBJ2-1, the V gene TRBV23-1; 11 positions agree with TRBD2. TRBV23-1 is known as an ORF, though its function is uncertain. The CDR3 runs 18 residues. J gave up 2 bases and V 1 base, and 7 bases lay outside the gene matches. The CDR3 nucleotides read TGCGCCAGCAGTCAATGGGCCGGGACTAGCGGTCCCTACAATGAGCAGTTCTTC. Translated: CASSQWAGTSGPYNEQFF.

CDR3 nucleotide sequence: TGTGCCAGCAGCTTAGAAGGGTTCAGTGGCTACACCTTC. Residues: CASSLEGFSGYTF. The chain recombines TRBV7-2 with TRBJ1-2; no reliable D call. Germline-derived CDR1 and CDR2 are SGHTA and FQGNSA. V lost 1 base and J 7 bases, leaving 10 bases between the germline ends. The CDR3 loop spans 13 amino acids.

The chain carries TRBV20-1 and TRBJ1-1; D might be TRBD1 (5 bases). Germline assignment: CDR1 DFQATT and CDR2 SNEGSKA (reference sequence). Trimming cost V 3 bases and J 10 bases, with 12 bases left between them. The CDR3 extends over 11 amino acids. This CDR3 reads CSARGGDAAFF. In DNA form, the CDR3 reads TGCAGTGCTAGGGGGGGGGACGCAGCTTTCTTT.

The chain uses TRBV6-1 and TRBJ1-2; 8 nucleotides align to TRBD1. Germline assignment: CDR1 MNHNS and CDR2 SASEGT. The CDR3 runs 15 residues. The V and J ends lost 4 bases and 2 bases, in that order; junction bases with no gene match: 6. The CDR3 DNA is TGTGCCAGCAGTGTCGGGACAGGTTTAAACTATGGCTACACCTTC. It codes for CASSVGTGLNYGYTF.

The rearrangement joins TRBV5-1 to TRBJ2-6, with D uncertain. Per germline, CDR1 SGHRS and CDR2 YFSETQ. The CDR3 is 16 amino acids. V shed 0 bases and J shed 0 bases, with 7 bases lying between them. CDR3 in amino acids: CASSLGGHSGANVLTF. CDR3 DNA sequence: TGCGCCAGCAGCTTGGGGGGTCACTCTGGGGCCAACGTCCTGACTTTC.

This chain connects TRBV12-3 or TRBV12-4 to TRBJ2-1; TRBD2 is a possible D gene (7 bases). With 3 bases removed from V and 7 bases from J, the gap between germline ends came to 13 bases. The CDR3 is 14 amino acids. The CDR3 region is CASSFRGGANEQFF. CDR3 bases: TGTGCCAGCAGTTTCCGAGGGGGGGCAAATGAGCAGTTCTTC.

This clonotype was detected a few times. The chain recombines TRBV28 with TRBJ2-3; a weak D match, TRBD2 (6 bases). The germline CDR1 and CDR2 sequences are MDHEN and SYDVKM. Trimming cost V 1 base and J 2 bases, with 13 bases left between them. This CDR3 has 16 amino acids. The CDR3 DNA reads as TGTGCCAGCAGTTTATCCATAGCGGCCCCCACAGATACGCAGTATTTT. Amino acids: CASSLSIAAPTDTQYF. The full variable domain, in which reference TRBV28 and TRBJ2-3 provide the parts outside the CDR3, is DVKVTQSSRYLVKRTGEKVFLECVQDMDHENMFWYRQDPGLGLRLIYFSYDVKMKEKGDIPEGYSVSREKKERFSLILESASTNQTSMYLCASSLSIAAPTDTQYFGPGTRLTVL.

The chain has TRBV5-1 and TRBJ2-7; the D gene could be TRBD1 or TRBD2 (6 bases each). With 1 base removed from V and 2 bases from J, the gap between germline ends came to 10 bases. The CDR3 consists of 14 residues. In germline, CDR1 is SGHRS, CDR2 YFSETQ. CDR3: CASSLLGGPYEQYF. Here the CDR3 DNA reads TGCGCCAGCAGCTTGTTAGGGGGGCCCTACGAGCAGTACTTC.

This sequence joins TRBV5-6 and TRBJ2-5, with 10 bases matching TRBD2. V shed 1 base and J 4 bases; nucleotides not matched to a gene: 10. The V gene's germline CDR1 is SGHDT and CDR2 YYEEEE. CDR3 size: 17 residues. CDR3 residues: CASSLWLAGVLSETQYF. The CDR3 bases are TGTGCCAGCAGCTTGTGGCTAGCGGGAGTCCTGTCAGAGACCCAGTACTTC.

The CDR3 DNA reads TGCAGTGCTAGGGCGGAACTCCGCAATGAGCAGTTCTTC. It is translated as CSARAELRNEQFF. V is TRBV20-1 and J is TRBJ2-1, with D unresolved. The germline gives CDR1 DFQATT, CDR2 SNEGSKA (reference sequence). The CDR3 extends over 13 amino acids. V was trimmed by 3 bases and J by 6 bases, leaving 12 bases between them.

V usage is TRBV6-1 and J usage is TRBJ2-7; D is uncertain. Trimming cost V 2 bases and J 3 bases, with 11 bases left between them. Germline V CDR1 and CDR2: MNHNS, SASEGT. CDR3 size: 14 residues. CDR3 protein: CASSESLRIYEQYF. The CDR3 DNA reads as TGTGCCAGCAGTGAAAGTCTCCGGATCTACGAGCAGTACTTC.